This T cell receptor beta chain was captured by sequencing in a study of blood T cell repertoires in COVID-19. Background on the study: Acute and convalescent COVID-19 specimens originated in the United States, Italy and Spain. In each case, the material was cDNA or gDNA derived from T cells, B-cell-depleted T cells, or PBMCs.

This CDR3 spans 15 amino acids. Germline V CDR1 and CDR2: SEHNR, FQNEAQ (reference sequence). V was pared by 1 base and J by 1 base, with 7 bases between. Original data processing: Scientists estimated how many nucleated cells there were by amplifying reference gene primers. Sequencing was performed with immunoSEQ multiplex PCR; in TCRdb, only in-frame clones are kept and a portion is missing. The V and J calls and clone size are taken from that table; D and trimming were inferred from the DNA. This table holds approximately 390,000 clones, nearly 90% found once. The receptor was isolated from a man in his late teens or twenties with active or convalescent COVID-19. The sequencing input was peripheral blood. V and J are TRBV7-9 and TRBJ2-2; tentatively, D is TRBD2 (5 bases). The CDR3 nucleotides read TGTGCCAGCAGCTTAGGAGGGATGAACACCGGGGAGCTGTTTTTT. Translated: CASSLGGMNTGELFF. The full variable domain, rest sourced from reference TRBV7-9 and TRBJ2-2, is DTGVSQNPRHKITKRGQNVTFRCDPISEHNRLYWYRQTLGQGPEFLTYFQNEAQLEKSRLLSDRFSAERPKGSFSTLEIQRTEQGDSAMYLCASSLGGMNTGELFFGEGSRLTVL.